Below are 15 T cell receptor beta chains sequenced from a single sample in a study of blood T cell repertoires in COVID-19. Sequenced by immunoSEQ multiplex PCR; TCRdb stores in-frame clones only, minus some. The sample has 50,000 to 75,000 clones; less than 75% are singletons. Source material: peripheral blood. The receptors come from a woman aged 50 to 65 with active or convalescent COVID-19.

This chain uses TRBV7-9 with TRBJ1-5, with D unresolved. The CDR3 is 13 amino acids. The germline CDR1 and CDR2 sequences are SEHNR and FQNEAQ (reference sequence). The V end lost 1 base, the J end lost 7 bases, and 8 bases lay between the germline ends. CDR3 sequence (DNA): TGTGCCAGCAGCTTAGGTTCGGGGCAGCCCCAGCATTTT. This sequence encodes CASSLGSGQPQHF.

The rearrangement uses TRBV6-4 and TRBJ1-6, with TRBD1 matching 8 bases. CDR1 and CDR2 (germline): MRHNA, SNTAGT. The trim removed 0 bases at V and 12 bases at J, leaving 7 bases unmatched. The CDR3 spans 15 residues. CDR3 DNA: TGTGCCAGCAGTGACTCGTCCACAGGGGGTTTACCCCTCCACTTT. Protein: CASSDSSTGGLPLHF.

In this sample, this clone turned up a few times. This rearrangement joins TRBV2 to TRBJ1-2; 7 bases match TRBD1. J gave up 1 base and V 5 bases, and 7 bases lay outside the gene matches. This CDR3 region has 15 residues. Germline CDR1 reads SNHLY; CDR2 reads FYNNEI. This CDR3 reads CASSPSRGNNYGYTF. CDR3 DNA sequence: TGTGCCAGCAGTCCCTCCAGGGGGAATAACTATGGCTACACCTTC.

The sample holds a few counts of this clone. The rearrangement joins TRBV6-2 or TRBV6-3 to TRBJ2-7; D remains ambiguous. The CDR3 loop spans 14 amino acids. Germline lookup yields CDR1 MNHEY and CDR2 SVGEGT. V lost 6 bases and J 2 bases, leaving 14 bases between the germline ends. As DNA, the CDR3 is TGTGCCAGCAGCTTGAGCGCCTCTACCTACGAGCAGTACTTC. Protein: CASSLSASTYEQYF.

The gene calls are TRBV27 and TRBJ1-1; D not resolved. Trimming removed 6 bases at V and 1 base at J, with 6 bases between. This CDR3 has 12 residues. The germline gives CDR1 MNHEY, CDR2 SMNVEV (reference sequence). This CDR3 reads CASRERNTEAFF. The CDR3 coding sequence is TGTGCCAGCAGAGAGAGGAACACTGAAGCTTTCTTT.

The rearrangement joins TRBV28 to TRBJ2-2; 8 nucleotides agree with TRBD1. V shed 5 bases and J 6 bases; nucleotides not matched to a gene: 8. CDR1 is MDHEN, CDR2 SYDVKM, per germline. The CDR3 spans 15 residues. DNA for the CDR3: TGTGCCAGCAGTGCCAACAGGGGGAGGTCCGGGGAGCTGTTTTTT. Translated: CASSANRGRSGELFF.

Note on this clone: Other DNA sequences in the sample encode the same CDR3. The chain has TRBV3-1 (or the pseudogene TRBV3-2) and TRBJ2-1; 8 bases map to TRBD2. In germline, CDR1 is LGHDT, CDR2 YNNKEL (reference sequence). The CDR3 runs 14 residues. With 4 bases clipped from V and 4 bases from J, the junction kept 3 bases outside the gene matches. CDR3: CASSPLAGYNEQFF. The CDR3 DNA reads TGTGCCAGCAGCCCCTTAGCGGGATACAATGAGCAGTTCTTC.

The chain combines TRBV5-4 with TRBJ2-1; possibly TRBD1 for D (5 bases). Germline V gene lookup returns CDR1 SGHNT and CDR2 YYREEE (reference sequence). The CDR3 is 17 amino acids. V lost 5 bases to trimming and J lost 7 bases, with 25 bases between them. The CDR3 sequence: CASRVLTGSTSGNEQFF. Here the CDR3 DNA reads TGTGCCAGCAGGGTACTAACGGGTTCCACCTCAGGGAATGAGCAGTTCTTC. The whole variable domain, remainder taken from reference TRBV5-4 and TRBJ2-1, is ETGVTQSPTHLIKTRGQQVTLRCSSQSGHNTVSWYQQALGQGPQFIFQYYREEENGRGNFPPRFSGLQFPNYSSELNVNALELDDSALYLCASRVLTGSTSGNEQFFGPGTRLTVL.

The chain carries TRBV7-6 and TRBJ2-7; perhaps TRBD2 as D (6 bases). The CDR3 consists of 13 residues. The germline gives CDR1 SGHVS, CDR2 FNYEAQ. V was clipped by 5 bases and J by 1 base, with 9 bases between them. The CDR3 sequence: CASSHGTSYEQYF. In DNA, the CDR3 is TGTGCCAGCAGCCACGGGACTTCCTACGAGCAGTACTTC.

This clone appeared a few times. The chain employs TRBV4-1 and TRBJ1-3; tentative D call: TRBD1 (5 bases). Trimming removed 0 bases at V and 2 bases at J, with 20 bases between. CDR3 length: 19 residues. Germline values: CDR1 MGHRA, CDR2 YSYEKL. CDR3 in DNA: TGCGCCAGCAGCCAAGATCCCACTACGACAGTCCGGGCTGGAAACACCATATATTTT. Translation: CASSQDPTTTVRAGNTIYF.

The chain uses TRBV2 and TRBJ2-4; D possibly corresponds to TRBD1 (7 bases). CDR1 and CDR2 (germline): SNHLY, FYNNEI. The CDR3 length is 15 residues. Trimming took off 2 bases at V and 5 bases at J, with 13 bases between the two ends. CDR3 sequence: CASSERQGGENIQYF. The CDR3 DNA reads as TGTGCCAGCAGTGAAAGGCAGGGGGGTGAAAACATTCAGTACTTC.

This rearrangement joins TRBV24-1 to TRBJ2-1; 11 bases are shared with TRBD2. Losses at the gene ends were 8 bases for V and 6 bases for J; bases not matched to a gene: 5. Germline V gene lookup returns CDR1 KGHDR and CDR2 SFDVKD. CDR3 size: 14 residues. DNA of the CDR3: TGTGCCACCAAGAGACTAGCGGGAATCAATGAGCAGTTCTTC. As protein: CATKRLAGINEQFF.

V and J are TRBV10-3 and TRBJ2-7, with D maybe TRBD1 (6 bases). V was clipped by 3 bases and J by 0 bases, with 21 bases between them. CDR1 and CDR2 from the germline V gene are ENHRY and SYGVKD. The CDR3 has 18 residues. This CDR3 reads CAISEGGRTRISSYEQYF. The CDR3 region has the DNA TGTGCCATCAGTGAAGGGGGACGCACTCGTATCAGCTCCTACGAGCAGTACTTC.

The chain couples TRBV7-9 to TRBJ2-7; D possibly corresponds to TRBD1 (6 bases). This CDR3 has 14 residues. CDR1 is SEHNR, CDR2 FQNEAQ, per germline (reference sequence). The ends were cut back, 4 bases at V and 2 bases at J, with 12 bases in the middle. The CDR3 DNA reads TGTGCCAGCAGCTCCCCCGGGACACCCTACGAGCAGTACTTC. It specifies CASSSPGTPYEQYF.

V usage is TRBV2 and J usage is TRBJ1-6; perhaps TRBD1 as D (6 bases). Trimming left V 6 bases short and J 7 bases short, with 16 bases between. Germline V gene lookup returns CDR1 SNHLY and CDR2 FYNNEI. The CDR3 is 15 residues long. CDR3 sequence (DNA): TGTGCCAGCAGAGTAACAGGGCAAACCAATTCACCCCTCCACTTT. Translation gives CASRVTGQTNSPLHF.